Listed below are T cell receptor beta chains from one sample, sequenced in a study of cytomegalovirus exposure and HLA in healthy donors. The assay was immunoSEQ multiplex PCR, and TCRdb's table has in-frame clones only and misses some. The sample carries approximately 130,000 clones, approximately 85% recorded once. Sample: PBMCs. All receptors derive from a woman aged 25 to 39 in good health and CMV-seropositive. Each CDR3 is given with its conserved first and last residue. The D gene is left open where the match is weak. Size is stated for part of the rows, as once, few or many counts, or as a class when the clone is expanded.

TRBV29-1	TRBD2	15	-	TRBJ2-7	TGCAGCGTTGAAGAGAAAGGCAGCGGGACCTACGAGCAGTACTTC	CSVEEKGSGTYEQYF
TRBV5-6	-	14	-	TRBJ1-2	TGTGCCAGCAGCTTGGTGGGCGGAGGAAGTGGCTACACCTTC	CASSLVGGGSGYTF
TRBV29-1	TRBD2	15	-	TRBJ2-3	TGCAGCGTCCGGGGTAGCGGGGGTAGCACAGATACGCAGTATTTT	CSVRGSGGSTDTQYF
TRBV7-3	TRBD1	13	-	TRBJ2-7	TGTGCCAGCAGCCAGGGACAGACCTACGAGCAGTACTTC	CASSQGQTYEQYF
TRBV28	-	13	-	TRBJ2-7	TGTGCCAGCTACGGAGCGGGCCTCTACGAGCAGTACTTC	CASYGAGLYEQYF
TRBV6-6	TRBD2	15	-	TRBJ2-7	TGTGCCAGCAGTCCTCTAGCGGGTCCAACCTACGAGCAGTACTTC	CASSPLAGPTYEQYF
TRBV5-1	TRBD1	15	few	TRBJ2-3	TGCGCCAGCAGCCCCCCTCAGACAGGGTCAGATACGCAGTATTTT	CASSPPQTGSDTQYF
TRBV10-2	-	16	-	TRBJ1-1	TGCGCCAGCAAGCAAATCGGACAGATCCTGAACACTGAAGCTTTCTTT	CASKQIGQILNTEAFF
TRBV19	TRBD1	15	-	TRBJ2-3	TGTGCCAGTAGGGACCCGGGACAGGGGTCAGATACGCAGTATTTT	CASRDPGQGSDTQYF
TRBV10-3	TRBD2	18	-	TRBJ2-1	TGTGCCGCCCTCCCCGGGACTAGCGGCACGAGGCCCTACAATGAGCAGTTCTTC	CAALPGTSGTRPYNEQFF
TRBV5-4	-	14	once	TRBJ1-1	TGTGCCAGCAGCTTGGGACAGGCCCTCACTGAAGCTTTCTTT	CASSLGQALTEAFF
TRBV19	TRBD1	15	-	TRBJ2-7	TGTGCCAGTAGTTCTCCCGGGACAGGGCTTTACGAGCAGTACTTC	CASSSPGTGLYEQYF
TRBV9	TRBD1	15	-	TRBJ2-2	TGTGCCAGCAGCAGAACAGGGGGCGCCACCGGGGAGCTGTTTTTT	CASSRTGGATGELFF
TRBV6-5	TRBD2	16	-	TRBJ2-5	TGTGCCAGCAGTTACATGCTAGCGGGAGTGGGGGAGACCCAGTACTTC	CASSYMLAGVGETQYF
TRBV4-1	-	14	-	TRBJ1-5	TGCGCCAGCAGCCAAGGGGCAGCCCAACAGCCCCAGCATTTT	CASSQGAAQQPQHF
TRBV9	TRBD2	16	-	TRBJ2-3	TGTGCCAGCAGGTCCGGAGGCGGGGGTGACACAGATACGCAGTATTTT	CASRSGGGGDTDTQYF
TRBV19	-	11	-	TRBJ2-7	TGTGCCAGTAAGGGGAGGTACGAGCAGTACTTC	CASKGRYEQYF